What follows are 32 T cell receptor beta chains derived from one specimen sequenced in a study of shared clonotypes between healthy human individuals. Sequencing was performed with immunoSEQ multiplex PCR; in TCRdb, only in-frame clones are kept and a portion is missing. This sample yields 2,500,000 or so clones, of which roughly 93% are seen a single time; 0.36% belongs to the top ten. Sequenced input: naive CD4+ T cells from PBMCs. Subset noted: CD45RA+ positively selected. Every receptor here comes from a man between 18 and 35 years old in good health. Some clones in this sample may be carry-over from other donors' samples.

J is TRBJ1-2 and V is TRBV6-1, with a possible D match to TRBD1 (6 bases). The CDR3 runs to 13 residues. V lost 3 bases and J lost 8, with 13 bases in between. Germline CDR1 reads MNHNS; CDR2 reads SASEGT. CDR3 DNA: TGTGCCAGCAGTGAGGCGGGGGGCTTCGGCTACACCTTC. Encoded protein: CASSEAGGFGYTF.

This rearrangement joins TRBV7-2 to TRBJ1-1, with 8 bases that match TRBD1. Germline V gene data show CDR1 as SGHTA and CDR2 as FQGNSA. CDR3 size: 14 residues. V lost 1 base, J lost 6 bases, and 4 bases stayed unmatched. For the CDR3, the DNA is TGTGCCAGCAGCTTAGGACAGGGGACCCCTGAAGCTTTCTTT. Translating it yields CASSLGQGTPEAFF.

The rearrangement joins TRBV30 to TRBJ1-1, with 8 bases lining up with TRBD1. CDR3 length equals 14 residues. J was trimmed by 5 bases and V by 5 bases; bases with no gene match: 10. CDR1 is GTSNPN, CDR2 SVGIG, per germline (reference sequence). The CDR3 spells CAWRSRGLGTEAFF. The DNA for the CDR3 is TGTGCCTGGCGATCCAGGGGGCTCGGGACTGAAGCTTTCTTT. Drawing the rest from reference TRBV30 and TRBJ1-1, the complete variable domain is SQTIHQWPATLVQPVGSPLSLECTVEGTSNPNLYWYRQAAGRGLQLLFYSVGIGQISSEVPQNLSASRPQDRQFILSSKKLLLSDSGFYLCAWRSRGLGTEAFFGQGTRLTVV.

CDR3 sequence: CASSVRDTSPYEQYF. Here the CDR3 DNA reads TGTGCCAGCAGTGTTCGGGACACCTCGCCCTACGAGCAGTACTTC. The chain couples TRBV6-1 to TRBJ2-7; D is perhaps TRBD1 (6 bases). The CDR3 sequence is 15 residues long. Trimming took 4 bases from V and 2 from J, leaving 15 bases between them. Germline values: CDR1 MNHNS, CDR2 SASEGT.

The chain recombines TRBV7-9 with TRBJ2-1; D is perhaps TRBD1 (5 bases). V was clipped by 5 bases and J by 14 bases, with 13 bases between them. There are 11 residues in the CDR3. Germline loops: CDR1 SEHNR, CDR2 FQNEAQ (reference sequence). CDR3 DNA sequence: TGTGCCAGCAGCCAGACGACAGTGGAGTTCTTC. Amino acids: CASSQTTVEFF.

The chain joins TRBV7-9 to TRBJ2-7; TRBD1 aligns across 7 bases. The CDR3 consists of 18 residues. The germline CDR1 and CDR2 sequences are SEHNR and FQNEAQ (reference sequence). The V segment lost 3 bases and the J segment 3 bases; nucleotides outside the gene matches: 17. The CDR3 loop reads CASSFPPAGTALVYEQYF. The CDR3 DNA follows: TGTGCCAGCAGCTTTCCACCCGCCGGGACAGCCCTCGTCTACGAGCAGTACTTC.

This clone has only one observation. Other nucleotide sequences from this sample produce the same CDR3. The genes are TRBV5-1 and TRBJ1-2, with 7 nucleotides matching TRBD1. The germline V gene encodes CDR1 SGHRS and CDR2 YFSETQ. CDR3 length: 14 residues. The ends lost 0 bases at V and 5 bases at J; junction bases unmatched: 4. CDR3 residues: CASSLGGDSYGYTF. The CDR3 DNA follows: TGCGCCAGCAGCTTGGGAGGGGACAGTTATGGCTACACCTTC.

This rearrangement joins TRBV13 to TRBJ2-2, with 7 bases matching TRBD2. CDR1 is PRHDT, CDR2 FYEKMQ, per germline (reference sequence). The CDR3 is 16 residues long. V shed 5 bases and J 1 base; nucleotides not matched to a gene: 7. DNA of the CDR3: TGTGCCAGCAGCCAACGGGAGGCCAAGAACACCGGGGAGCTGTTTTTT. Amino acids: CASSQREAKNTGELFF.

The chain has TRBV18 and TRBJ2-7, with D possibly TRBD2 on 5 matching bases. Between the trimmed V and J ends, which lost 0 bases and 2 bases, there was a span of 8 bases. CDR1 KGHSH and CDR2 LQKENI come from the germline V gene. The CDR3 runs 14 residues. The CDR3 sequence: CASSPPDGAYEQYF. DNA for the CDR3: TGTGCCAGCTCACCACCAGACGGGGCCTACGAGCAGTACTTC.

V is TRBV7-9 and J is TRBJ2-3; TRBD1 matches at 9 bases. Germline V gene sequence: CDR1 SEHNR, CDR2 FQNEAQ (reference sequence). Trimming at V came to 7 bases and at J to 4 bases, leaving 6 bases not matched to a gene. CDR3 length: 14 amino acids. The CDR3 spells CASITDRGADTQYF. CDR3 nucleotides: TGTGCCAGCATCACCGACAGGGGGGCAGATACGCAGTATTTT. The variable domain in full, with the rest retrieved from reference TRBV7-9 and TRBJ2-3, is DTGVSQNPRHKITKRGQNVTFRCDPISEHNRLYWYRQTLGQGPEFLTYFQNEAQLEKSRLLSDRFSAERPKGSFSTLEIQRTEQGDSAMYLCASITDRGADTQYFGPGTRLTVL.

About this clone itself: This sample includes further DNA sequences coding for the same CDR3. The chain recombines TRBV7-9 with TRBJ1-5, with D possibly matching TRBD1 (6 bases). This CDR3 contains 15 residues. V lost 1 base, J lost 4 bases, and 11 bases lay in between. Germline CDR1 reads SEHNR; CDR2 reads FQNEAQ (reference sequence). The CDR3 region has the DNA TGTGCCAGCAGCTTAGGCACAGGGTTAAATCAGCCCCAGCATTTT. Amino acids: CASSLGTGLNQPQHF.

The CDR3 protein is CASSSKRTSEKETQYF. For the CDR3, the DNA is TGTGCCAGCAGCTCAAAAAGGACTAGCGAAAAAGAGACCCAGTACTTC. The chain carries TRBV11-2 and TRBJ2-5, with 9 bases that match TRBD2. Germline V gene lookup returns CDR1 SGHAT and CDR2 FQNNGV. J lost 3 bases, V lost 4 bases, and 9 bases had no gene match. The CDR3 has 16 amino acids.

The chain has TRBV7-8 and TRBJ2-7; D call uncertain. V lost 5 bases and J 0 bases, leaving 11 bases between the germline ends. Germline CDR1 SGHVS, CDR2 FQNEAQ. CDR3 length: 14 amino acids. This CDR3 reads CASSKRSNSYEQYF. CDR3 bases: TGTGCCAGCAGCAAGAGGAGCAACTCCTACGAGCAGTACTTC.

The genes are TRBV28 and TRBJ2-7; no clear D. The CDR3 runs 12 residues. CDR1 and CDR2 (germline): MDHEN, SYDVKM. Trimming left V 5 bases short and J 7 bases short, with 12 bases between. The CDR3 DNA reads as TGTGCCAGCAGTCGGACCGCTTGGGAGCAGTACTTC. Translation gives CASSRTAWEQYF.

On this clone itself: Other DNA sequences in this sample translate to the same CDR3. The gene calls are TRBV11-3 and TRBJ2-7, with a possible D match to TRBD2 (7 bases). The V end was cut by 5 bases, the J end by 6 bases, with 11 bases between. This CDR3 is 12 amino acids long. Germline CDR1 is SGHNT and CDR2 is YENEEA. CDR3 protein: CASSLRGGEQYF. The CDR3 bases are TGTGCCAGCAGCCTAAGGGGGGGCGAGCAGTACTTC.

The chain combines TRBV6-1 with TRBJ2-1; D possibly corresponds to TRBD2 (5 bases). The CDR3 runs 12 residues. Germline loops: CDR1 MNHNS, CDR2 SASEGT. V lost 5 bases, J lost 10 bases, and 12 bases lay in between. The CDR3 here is CASSPRGREQFF. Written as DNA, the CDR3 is TGTGCCAGCAGTCCTCGGGGTCGGGAGCAGTTCTTC.

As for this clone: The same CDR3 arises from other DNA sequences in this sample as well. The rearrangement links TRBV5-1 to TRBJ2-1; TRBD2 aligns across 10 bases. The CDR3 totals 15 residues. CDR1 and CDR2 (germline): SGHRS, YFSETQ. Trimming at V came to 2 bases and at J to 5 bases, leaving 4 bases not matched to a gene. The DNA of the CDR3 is TGCGCCAGCAGCTTAGCCAGCGGGAGGGACAATGAGCAGTTCTTC. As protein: CASSLASGRDNEQFF.

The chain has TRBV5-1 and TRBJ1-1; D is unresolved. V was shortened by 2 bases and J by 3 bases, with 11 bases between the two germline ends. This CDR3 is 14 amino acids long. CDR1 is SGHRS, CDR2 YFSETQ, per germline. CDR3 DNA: TGCGCCAGCAGCTTTGAAATACCCTACACTGAAGCTTTCTTT. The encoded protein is CASSFEIPYTEAFF.

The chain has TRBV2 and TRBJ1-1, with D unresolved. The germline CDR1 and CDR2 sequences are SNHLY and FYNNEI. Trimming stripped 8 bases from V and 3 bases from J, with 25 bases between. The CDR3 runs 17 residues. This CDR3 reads CASQTDPGTRGHTEAFF. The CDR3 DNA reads TGTGCCAGCCAAACCGACCCCGGTACCCGGGGTCACACTGAAGCTTTCTTT.

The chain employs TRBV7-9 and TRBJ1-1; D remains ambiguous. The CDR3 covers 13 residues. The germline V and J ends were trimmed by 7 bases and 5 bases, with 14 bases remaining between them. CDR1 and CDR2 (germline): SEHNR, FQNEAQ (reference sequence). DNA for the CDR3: TGTGCCAGCATCCTCGGAGAGAGGACTGAAGCTTTCTTT. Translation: CASILGERTEAFF.

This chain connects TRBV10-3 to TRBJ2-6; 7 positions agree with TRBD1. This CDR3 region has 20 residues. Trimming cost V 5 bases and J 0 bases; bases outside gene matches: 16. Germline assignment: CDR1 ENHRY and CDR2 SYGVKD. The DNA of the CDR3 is TGTGCCATCAGTAACCGAGAGGGACAGCCACGGGTCTCTGGGGCCAACGTCCTGACTTTC. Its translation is CAISNREGQPRVSGANVLTF.

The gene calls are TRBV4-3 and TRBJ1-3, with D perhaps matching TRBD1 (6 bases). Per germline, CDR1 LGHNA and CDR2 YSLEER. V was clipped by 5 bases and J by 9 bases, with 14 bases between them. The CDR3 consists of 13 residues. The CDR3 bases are TGCGCCAGCAGCATGGCCGGGACAAGCACCATATATTTT. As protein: CASSMAGTSTIYF.

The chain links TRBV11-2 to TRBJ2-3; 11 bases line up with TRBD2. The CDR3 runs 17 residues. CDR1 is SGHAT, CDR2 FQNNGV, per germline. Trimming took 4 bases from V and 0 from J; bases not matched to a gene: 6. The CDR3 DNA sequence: TGTGCCAGCAGCTCTCGGTTAGCGGGAGGGAGCACAGATACGCAGTATTTT. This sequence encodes CASSSRLAGGSTDTQYF.

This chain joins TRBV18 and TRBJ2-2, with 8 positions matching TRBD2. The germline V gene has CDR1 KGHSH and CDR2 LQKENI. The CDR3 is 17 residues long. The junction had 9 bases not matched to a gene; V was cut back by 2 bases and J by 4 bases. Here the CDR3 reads CASSPLAGGPSTGELFF. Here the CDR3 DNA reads TGTGCCAGCTCACCATTGGCGGGAGGCCCCAGCACCGGGGAGCTGTTTTTT.

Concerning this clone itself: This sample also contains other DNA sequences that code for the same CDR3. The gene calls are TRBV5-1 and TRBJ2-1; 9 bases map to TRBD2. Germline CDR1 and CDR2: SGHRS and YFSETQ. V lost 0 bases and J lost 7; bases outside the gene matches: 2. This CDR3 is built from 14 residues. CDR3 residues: CASSLALAGNEQFF. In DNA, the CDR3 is TGCGCCAGCAGCTTGGCCCTAGCGGGAAATGAGCAGTTCTTC.

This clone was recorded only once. CDR3 DNA sequence: TGTGCCAGCGGACGACAGTCCAACTATGGCTACACCTTC. Protein: CASGRQSNYGYTF. The chain links TRBV28 to TRBJ1-2; D may be TRBD1 (5 bases). Germline loops: CDR1 MDHEN, CDR2 SYDVKM. The CDR3 runs 13 residues. Trimming cost V 8 bases and J 2 bases, with 12 bases left between them.

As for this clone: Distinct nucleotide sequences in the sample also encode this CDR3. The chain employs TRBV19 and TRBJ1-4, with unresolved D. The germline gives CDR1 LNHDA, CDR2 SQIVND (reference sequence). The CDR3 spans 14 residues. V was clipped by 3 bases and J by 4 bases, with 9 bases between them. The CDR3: CASSIPGLNEKLFF. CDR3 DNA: TGTGCCAGTAGTATCCCAGGACTTAATGAAAAACTGTTTTTT.

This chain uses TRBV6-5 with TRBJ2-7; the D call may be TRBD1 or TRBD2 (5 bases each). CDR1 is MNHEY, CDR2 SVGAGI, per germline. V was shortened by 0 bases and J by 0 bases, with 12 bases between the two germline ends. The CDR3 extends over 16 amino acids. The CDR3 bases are TGTGCCAGCAGTTACTCGACGGGGACGGACTCCTACGAGCAGTACTTC. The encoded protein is CASSYSTGTDSYEQYF.

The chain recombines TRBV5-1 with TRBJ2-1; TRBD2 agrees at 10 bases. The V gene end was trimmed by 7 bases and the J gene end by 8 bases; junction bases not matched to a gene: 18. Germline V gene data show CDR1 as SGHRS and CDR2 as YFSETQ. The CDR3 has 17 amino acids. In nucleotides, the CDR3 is TGCGCCAGCGGGACGGGGACTAGCGTGAGGGGGCGCTATGAGCAGTTCTTC. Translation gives CASGTGTSVRGRYEQFF. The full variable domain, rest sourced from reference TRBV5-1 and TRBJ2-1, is KAGVTQTPRYLIKTRGQQVTLSCSPISGHRSVSWYQQTPGQGLQFLFEYFSETQRNKGNFPGRFSGRQFSNSRSEMNVSTLELGDSALYLCASGTGTSVRGRYEQFFGPGTRLTVL.

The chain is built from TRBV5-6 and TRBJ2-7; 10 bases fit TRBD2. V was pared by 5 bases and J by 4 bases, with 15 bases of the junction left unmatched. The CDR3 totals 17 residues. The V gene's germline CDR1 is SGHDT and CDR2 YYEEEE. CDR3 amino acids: CASRPRPDLAGVYEQYF. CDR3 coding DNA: TGTGCCAGCAGGCCCCGACCAGACCTAGCGGGAGTTTACGAGCAGTACTTC.

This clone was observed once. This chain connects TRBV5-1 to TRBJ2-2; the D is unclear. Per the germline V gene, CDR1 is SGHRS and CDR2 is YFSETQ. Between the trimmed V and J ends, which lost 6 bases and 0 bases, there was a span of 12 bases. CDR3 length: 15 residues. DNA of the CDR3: TGCGCCAGCAAACCCGGACGGACGAACACCGGGGAGCTGTTTTTT. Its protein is CASKPGRTNTGELFF.

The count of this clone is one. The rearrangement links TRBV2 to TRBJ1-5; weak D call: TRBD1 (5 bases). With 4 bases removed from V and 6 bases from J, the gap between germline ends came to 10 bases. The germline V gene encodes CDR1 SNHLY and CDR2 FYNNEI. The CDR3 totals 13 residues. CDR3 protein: CASSVERGQPQHF. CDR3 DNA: TGTGCCAGCAGTGTTGAGAGGGGTCAGCCCCAGCATTTT.